This T cell receptor beta chain is drawn from a study of blood T cell repertoires in COVID-19. Whole-study context: Material from acute and convalescent COVID-19 was sourced from the United States, Italy and Spain.

Sequenced by immunoSEQ multiplex PCR; TCRdb stores in-frame clones only, minus some. The data show about 250,000 clones, 88% seen once. CDR1 is SQVTM and CDR2 is ANQGSEA in the germline V gene. CDR3 size: 18 residues. Trimming cost V 4 bases and J 7 bases; bases outside gene matches: 14. The clonotype comes from a woman between 25 and 40 years old with acute or convalescent COVID-19. Sequencing input: peripheral blood. This chain uses TRBV29-1 with TRBJ2-1, with 15 bases fitting TRBD2. Here the CDR3 reads CSVGHGTSGRRLGNEQFF. The CDR3 DNA reads TGCAGCGTTGGCCACGGGACTAGCGGGAGGCGGTTGGGGAATGAGCAGTTCTTC.